The clone carrying this T cell receptor (beta chain) was found once. Clones were sequenced by immunoSEQ multiplex PCR, and TCRdb holds only the in-frame ones, with some missing. In the table there are approximately 270,000 clones, roughly nine tenths of which are singletons. This CDR3 comprises 14 residues. The germline V gene has CDR1 GTSNPN and CDR2 SVGIG (reference sequence). V gave up 3 bases and J gave up 5 bases, with 16 bases separating them. The sample belongs to a study of blood T cell repertoires in COVID-19. The rearrangement joins TRBV30 to TRBJ1-1; D perhaps matches TRBD1 (5 bases). The sequencing sample was made of PBMCs or T cells enriched from blood (not recorded which). The clonotype was recovered from a human donor in a cohort exposed to, infected with or recovered from COVID-19 (not recorded which). The donor label of this sample is uncertain. The CDR3 protein is CAWSPPEGWTEAFF. The CDR3 nucleotides read TGTGCCTGGAGCCCCCCGGAGGGGTGGACTGAAGCTTTCTTT.